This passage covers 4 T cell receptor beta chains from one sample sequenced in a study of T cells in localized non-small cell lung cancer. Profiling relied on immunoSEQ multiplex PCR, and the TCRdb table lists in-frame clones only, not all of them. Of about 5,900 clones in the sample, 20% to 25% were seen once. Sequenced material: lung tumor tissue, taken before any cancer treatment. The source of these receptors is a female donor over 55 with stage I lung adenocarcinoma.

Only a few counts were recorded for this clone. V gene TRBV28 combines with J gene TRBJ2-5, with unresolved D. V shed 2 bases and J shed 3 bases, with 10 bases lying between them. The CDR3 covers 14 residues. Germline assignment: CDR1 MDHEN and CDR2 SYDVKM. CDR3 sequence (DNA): TGTGCCAGCAGTTTAGGCACCGCGGAAGAGACCCAGTACTTC. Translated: CASSLGTAEETQYF.

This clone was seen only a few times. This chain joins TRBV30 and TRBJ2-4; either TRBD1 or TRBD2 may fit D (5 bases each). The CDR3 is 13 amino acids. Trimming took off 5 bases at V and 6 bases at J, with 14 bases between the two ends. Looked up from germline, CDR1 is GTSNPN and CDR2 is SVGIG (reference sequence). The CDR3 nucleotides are TGTGCCTGGTGCCCGGGACCTGGAAACATTCAGTACTTC. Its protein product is CAWCPGPGNIQYF.

The CDR3, as DNA: TGTGCCAGCAGCCAGCCTAGCGGGTACTCCTACAATGAGCAGTTCTTC. Translated, it gives CASSQPSGYSYNEQFF. The chain has TRBV14 and TRBJ2-1; TRBD2 aligns across 8 bases. In germline, CDR1 is SGHDN, CDR2 FVKESK. Unmatched junction bases numbered 4, after V lost 3 bases and J lost 0 bases. This CDR3 comprises 16 residues.

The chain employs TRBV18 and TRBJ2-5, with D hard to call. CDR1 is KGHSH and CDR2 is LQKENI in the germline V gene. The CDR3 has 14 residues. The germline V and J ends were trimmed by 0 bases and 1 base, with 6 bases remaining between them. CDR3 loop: CASSPPKPQETQYF. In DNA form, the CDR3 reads TGTGCCAGCTCACCACCGAAGCCCCAAGAGACCCAGTACTTC.